This TCR beta chain comes out of a study of OX40 agonist ivuxolimab in advanced cancers. Study at large: At around 81% male, the cohort had a mean age of approximately 64 years, ranging from about 20 to 90.

Repertoires were generated with immunoSEQ multiplex PCR, while TCRdb's copy carries only in-frame clones and drops some. Altogether more than 35,000 clones are present, approximately 80% being singletons, with the ten largest covering nearly 7%. The germline CDR1 and CDR2 sequences are MGHRA and YSYEKL. Trimming stripped 0 bases from V and 7 bases from J, with 16 bases between. The CDR3 is 15 amino acids. Sequencing used CD4+ or CD8+ T cells sorted from blood, obtained in a trial of the OX40 agonist ivuxolimab. The chain is built from TRBV4-1 and TRBJ2-7, with D possibly being TRBD1 (6 bases). The clonotype originates from an adult with an advanced solid tumor such as melanoma, head and neck, liver or kidney cancer. The CDR3 DNA sequence: TGCGCCAGCAGCCAAGACTCAATACAGGGTCGAGAGCAGTACTTC. Its protein product is CASSQDSIQGREQYF.